The next 10 T cell receptor beta chains were all read from a single sample in a study of naive and memory T cell subsets. Both TRBC1 and TRBC2 were covered by a beta constant-region primer of two equimolar oligonucleotides. The ligated cDNA underwent four PCR rounds using SP2 and nested alpha and beta constant-region primers. Via MiXCR, TCRdb re-called the UMI-ligation and nested PCR reads, giving one row per CDR3 protein. The top ten clones hold less than 1.5% of a sample with 80,000 to 95,000 distinct CDR3 sequences, 8% to 9.5% of them seen once. Sequences were obtained from naive CD8+ T cells from blood. The receptors were gathered from a human donor in good health.

This clonotype was picked up many times. This chain uses TRBV29-1 with TRBJ2-4; weak D call: TRBD2 (5 bases). The V end was cut by 4 bases, the J end by 3 bases, with 13 bases between. Looked up from germline, CDR1 is SQVTM and CDR2 is ANQGSEA. The CDR3 is made up of 14 amino acids. The CDR3 here is CSVASGKDKNIQYF. The CDR3, as DNA: TGCAGCGTTGCGTCGGGAAAGGACAAAAACATTCAGTACTTC. The complete variable domain, with remaining parts taken from reference TRBV29-1 and TRBJ2-4, reads SAVISQKPSRDICQRGTSLTIQCQVDSQVTMMFWYRQQPGQSLTLIATANQGSEATYESGFVIDKFPISRPNLTFSTLTVSNMSPEDSSIYLCSVASGKDKNIQYFGAGTRLSVL.

Many counts were recorded for this clonotype. V and J are TRBV28 and TRBJ1-5, with 9 bases lining up with TRBD1. Per germline, CDR1 MDHEN and CDR2 SYDVKM. J lost 5 bases, V lost 2 bases, and 4 bases had no gene match. This CDR3 region has 15 residues. The CDR3: CASSLKDRGDQPQHF. CDR3 nucleotides: TGTGCCAGCAGTTTAAAGGACAGGGGAGATCAGCCCCAGCATTTT. Using reference TRBV28 and TRBJ1-5 for the parts outside the CDR3, the full variable domain is DVKVTQSSRYLVKRTGEKVFLECVQDMDHENMFWYRQDPGLGLRLIYFSYDVKMKEKGDIPEGYSVSREKKERFSLILESASTNQTSMYLCASSLKDRGDQPQHFGDGTRLSIL.

There are many counts of this clonotype. The rearrangement joins TRBV7-9 to TRBJ2-3; D not resolved. Trimming stripped 5 bases from V and 3 bases from J, with 9 bases between. CDR1 and CDR2 (germline): SEHNR, FQNEAQ (reference sequence). CDR3 length equals 13 residues. CDR3 sequence reads: CASSPALTDTQYF. Here the CDR3 DNA reads TGTGCCAGCAGCCCTGCCCTGACAGATACGCAGTATTTT.

This clonotype was recorded many times. CDR3 loop: CSVLISNTGELFF. CDR3 DNA sequence: TGCAGCGTCCTCATCTCCAACACCGGGGAGCTGTTTTTT. This rearrangement joins TRBV29-1 to TRBJ2-2, with D hard to call. V was shortened by 6 bases and J by 2 bases, with 10 bases between the two germline ends. The CDR3 is 13 amino acids. The germline V gene encodes CDR1 SQVTM and CDR2 ANQGSEA.

This clonotype was counted a few times. CDR3 protein: CASSQGQGENEQYF. CDR3 bases: TGCGCCAGCAGCCAAGGACAGGGGGAGAACGAGCAGTACTTC. The chain recombines TRBV4-1 with TRBJ2-7; 9 nucleotides agree with TRBD1. The trim removed 1 base at V and 5 bases at J, leaving 3 bases unmatched. The CDR3 sequence is 14 residues long. CDR1 is MGHRA, CDR2 YSYEKL, per germline.

This clonotype appeared a few times. The chain recombines TRBV13 with TRBJ1-1; D might be TRBD1 (5 bases). The V end was cut by 5 bases, the J end by 3 bases, with 16 bases between. The CDR3 sequence is 15 residues long. Germline lookup yields CDR1 PRHDT and CDR2 FYEKMQ (reference sequence). The CDR3 nucleotides are TGTGCCAGCAGCCCCATCGGGACCGACCACACTGAAGCTTTCTTT. This encodes CASSPIGTDHTEAFF.

The chain has TRBV20-1 and TRBJ1-6; the D is unclear. Germline-derived CDR1 and CDR2 are DFQATT and SNEGSKA (reference sequence). The V end was cut by 2 bases, the J end by 8 bases, with 19 bases between. The CDR3 covers 16 residues. This CDR3 reads CSARSGEGPLDSPLHF. The CDR3 bases are TGCAGTGCTAGATCCGGGGAAGGGCCCCTCGATTCACCCCTCCACTTT.

This clonotype was seen many times. This rearrangement joins TRBV21-1 to TRBJ2-3; the D call TRBD2 from the table was never checked on the DNA. TRBV21-1 is described as a pseudogene. The CDR3 spans 16 residues. The CDR3 DNA sequence: TGTGCCAGCAGCACGACGGCTAGCGGGAGCCGAGATACGCAGTATTTT. Translated: CASSTTASGSRDTQYF.

J is TRBJ2-2 and V is TRBV9; D gene ambiguous. Per the germline V gene, CDR1 is SGDLS and CDR2 is YYNGEE. V dropped 6 bases and J dropped 4 bases, with 10 bases sitting between them. The CDR3 sequence is 13 residues long. Written as DNA, the CDR3 is TGTGCCAGCACCCGTGCTGGCACCGGGGAGCTGTTTTTT. The encoded protein is CASTRAGTGELFF.

At least ten counts were recorded for this clonotype. This chain uses TRBV5-4 with TRBJ1-1, with a tentative D call TRBD1 (5 bases). Trimming removed 0 bases at V and 7 bases at J, with 7 bases between. CDR1 and CDR2 from the germline V gene are SGHNT and YYREEE (reference sequence). CDR3 length: 12 amino acids. The CDR3 reads CASSLEGNEAFF. The CDR3 region has the DNA TGTGCCAGCAGCTTGGAGGGGAATGAAGCTTTCTTT.